These T cell receptor beta chains were read from a single sample in a study of identifying expanded T cells in peripheral blood. The assay was immunoSEQ multiplex PCR, and TCRdb's table has in-frame clones only and misses some. The top ten clones hold roughly a sixth of a sample with approximately 100,000 clones, roughly 89% of them seen once. What was sequenced was blood. These receptors were collected from a person aged 18 to 75 in good health. CDR3s include the opening cysteine and the closing phenylalanine or tryptophan. Fields, in order: D gene, CDR3 length, clone size, J gene, V gene, CDR3 protein, CDR3 DNA. The D gene is left open where the match is weak. Size is stated for part of the rows, as once, few or many counts, or as a class when the clone is expanded.

>TRBD1|15|-|TRBJ2-7|TRBV6-6
CASSTYRGLAYEQYF
TGTGCCAGCAGTACTTACAGGGGGCTCGCCTACGAGCAGTACTTC
>-|14|-|TRBJ2-1|TRBV28
CASSFSGEYNEQFF
TGTGCCAGCAGTTTTTCAGGGGAGTACAATGAGCAGTTCTTC
>-|13|-|TRBJ2-5|TRBV7-9
CASSLSDGKTQYF
TGTGCCAGCAGCCTAAGCGACGGGAAGACCCAGTACTTC
>-|15|-|TRBJ2-3|TRBV2
CASSVNFPRGDTQYF
TGTGCCAGCAGTGTTAATTTCCCCCGGGGAGATACGCAGTATTTT
>TRBD1|16|-|TRBJ2-1|TRBV4-1
CASSPPRQGGAGEQFF
TGCGCCAGCAGCCCTCCACGACAGGGGGGGGCAGGTGAGCAGTTCTTC
>-|13|-|TRBJ2-3|TRBV5-1
CASREGLGDTQYF
TGCGCCAGCAGGGAGGGGCTCGGGGATACGCAGTATTTT
>TRBD1|15|once|TRBJ2-2|TRBV10-3
CAISAGTGRTGELFF
TGTGCCATCAGTGCCGGGACAGGGAGGACCGGGGAGCTGTTTTTT
>-|18|-|TRBJ1-6|TRBV5-1
CASSSFRSISSYNSPLHF
TGCGCCAGCAGCTCATTCCGATCAATAAGCTCCTATAATTCACCCCTCCACTTT
>TRBD1|13|-|TRBJ1-4|TRBV7-2
CASRDRGREKLFF
TGTGCCAGCAGGGACAGGGGGAGAGAAAAACTGTTTTTT
>TRBD2|14|-|TRBJ2-1|TRBV11-3
CASSLGTSGDEQFF
TGTGCCAGCAGCTTGGGGACTAGCGGGGATGAGCAGTTCTTC
>TRBD2|16|-|TRBJ2-2|TRBV5-6
CASSFPSGGAVGELFF
TGTGCCAGCAGCTTTCCCAGCGGGGGGGCAGTCGGGGAGCTGTTTTTT
>-|17|-|TRBJ2-2|TRBV15
CATSRDLQGTNTGELFF
TGTGCCACCAGCAGAGATCTCCAGGGGACGAACACCGGGGAGCTGTTTTTT
>-|13|-|TRBJ2-3|TRBV5-6
CASSQGGTDTQYF
TGTGCCAGCAGCCAAGGGGGCACAGATACGCAGTATTTT